These 9 T cell receptor beta chains originate from one sample sequenced in a study of Ad26.COV2.S vaccination and SARS-CoV-2 variants. Documented treatment: roughly 18 received Ad26.COV2.S at low or high dose, single or two shots; about 5 received placebo; per-sample allocation not given. Sampling was performed 63 days after the first vaccine or placebo injection. Libraries were prepared by immunoSEQ multiplex PCR; TCRdb keeps only in-frame clonotypes and omits some of them. The table records about 410,000 clones, 75% to 90% of them present only once. The starting material was peripheral blood, obtained in a trial of Ad26.COV2.S vaccine versus placebo. Receptors were obtained from a person between 18 and 60 years old who received the Ad26.COV2.S COVID-19 vaccine or a placebo.

The chain joins TRBV11-2 to TRBJ1-2; no clear D gene. Germline V gives CDR1 SGHAT, CDR2 FQNNGV. The CDR3 contains 19 residues. V was clipped by 6 bases and J by 6 bases, with 32 bases between them. CDR3 loop: CASRPGYLYSSLDDNGYTF. CDR3 DNA sequence: TGTGCCAGCAGACCCGGATATTTATACTCTTCCCTGGATGACAATGGCTACACCTTC.

This chain joins TRBV7-2 and TRBJ1-1; no firm D call. V lost 4 bases and J 1 base, leaving 10 bases between the germline ends. Germline V gene lookup returns CDR1 SGHTA and CDR2 FQGNSA. The CDR3 is 14 amino acids. CDR3 nucleotide sequence: TGTGCCAGCAGCTCTTACCAGAAGAACACTGAAGCTTTCTTT. Translation: CASSSYQKNTEAFF.

V usage is TRBV2 and J usage is TRBJ2-5; D may be TRBD2 (6 bases). In germline, CDR1 is SNHLY, CDR2 FYNNEI. The V and J ends lost 0 bases and 7 bases respectively, with 9 bases between them. The CDR3 runs to 13 residues. CDR3 sequence (DNA): TGTGCCAGCAGTGAAGCACGGGGGAGGACCCAGTACTTC. Translation gives CASSEARGRTQYF.

The V call is TRBV9, the J call TRBJ2-2; D is ambiguous. The CDR3 has 13 amino acids. Germline CDR1 reads SGDLS; CDR2 reads YYNGEE. V lost 6 bases, J lost 3 bases, and 9 bases lay in between. The CDR3 protein is CASTPWDTGELFF. CDR3 nucleotide sequence: TGTGCCAGCACCCCCTGGGACACCGGGGAGCTGTTTTTT.

The chain employs TRBV10-3 and TRBJ1-1; TRBD1 aligns across 7 bases. Germline V gives CDR1 ENHRY, CDR2 SYGVKD. The CDR3 has 15 residues. Unmatched junction bases numbered 8, after V lost 2 bases and J lost 5 bases. The CDR3 is CAISEGGPGGTEAFF. The CDR3 coding sequence is TGTGCCATCAGTGAGGGGGGCCCAGGGGGAACTGAAGCTTTCTTT.

This clone was counted a few times. The chain is built from TRBV11-2 and TRBJ2-7; the match to TRBD2 covers 7 bases. V gave up 2 bases and J gave up 6 bases; unmatched junction bases: 4. There are 13 residues in the CDR3. Germline V gene data show CDR1 as SGHAT and CDR2 as FQNNGV. This CDR3 is CASSLSGLSEQYF. In nucleotides, the CDR3 is TGTGCCAGCAGCTTATCGGGACTATCCGAGCAGTACTTC.

This chain connects TRBV3-1 (or the pseudogene TRBV3-2) to TRBJ2-5; the D gene is possibly TRBD2 (5 bases). CDR3 size: 17 residues. V lost 4 bases to trimming and J lost 10 bases, with 28 bases between them. Per germline, CDR1 LGHDT and CDR2 YNNKEL (reference sequence). The CDR3 spells CASSLPWGSEAQESQYF. DNA of the CDR3: TGTGCCAGCAGCCTTCCCTGGGGTAGCGAGGCCCAAGAAAGCCAGTACTTC.

The V and J genes are TRBV18 and TRBJ2-3; TRBD2 matches at 8 bases. Trimming took 6 bases from V and 2 from J; bases not matched to a gene: 10. The CDR3 runs 16 residues. Germline CDR1 and CDR2: KGHSH and LQKENI. The CDR3 loop reads CASSPSSGGFTDTQYF. The CDR3 nucleotides are TGTGCCAGCTCCCCGTCCAGCGGGGGTTTCACAGATACGCAGTATTTT.

Regarding this clone: This sample also contains other DNA sequences that code for the same CDR3. The chain recombines TRBV19 with TRBJ2-7; 7 bases map to TRBD1. V trimming: 1 base; J trimming: 5 bases; junction bases outside the gene matches: 5. The germline gives CDR1 LNHDA, CDR2 SQIVND (reference sequence). The CDR3 is 14 amino acids. The CDR3 sequence: CASSIASGGHEQYF. DNA of the CDR3: TGTGCCAGTAGTATAGCCTCAGGGGGTCACGAGCAGTACTTC.